Below are 12 T cell receptor beta chains sequenced from a single sample in a study of response to subunit inactivated influenza vaccine. TCRdb re-analysed the RT-PCR reads in MiXCR, keeping a single row per CDR3 protein. The table lists about 240,000 distinct CDR3 sequences, more than 9% of them singletons. The sample was non-naive T cells sorted from PBMCs, taken approximately 15 days before vaccination. The origin of the receptors is a man over 45 who received an inactivated influenza vaccine.

The chain is built from TRBV4-3 and TRBJ2-3, with a tentative D call TRBD2 (7 bases). The CDR3 runs 14 residues. CDR1 is LGHNA and CDR2 is YSLEER in the germline V gene. V lost 4 bases to trimming and J lost 5 bases, with 13 bases between them. In DNA form, the CDR3 reads TGCGCCAGCAGCCTAATCGGGGGGCGAGATACGCAGTATTTT. Amino acids: CASSLIGGRDTQYF.

The table lists this clonotype with many counts. This chain joins TRBV7-2 and TRBJ1-5, with TRBD1 as a possible D gene (5 bases). Germline values: CDR1 SGHTA, CDR2 FQGNSA. This CDR3 has 15 amino acids. Trimming stripped 2 bases from V and 1 base from J, with 9 bases between. CDR3 protein: CASSLWGLSNQPQHF. The DNA of the CDR3 is TGTGCCAGCAGCTTATGGGGGTTGAGCAATCAGCCCCAGCATTTT. The whole variable domain, remainder taken from reference TRBV7-2 and TRBJ1-5, is GAGVSQSPSNKVTEKGKDVELRCDPISGHTALYWYRQSLGQGLEFLIYFQGNSAPDKSGLPSDRFSAERTGGSVSTLTIQRTQQEDSAVYLCASSLWGLSNQPQHFGDGTRLSIL.

This clonotype was picked up a small number of times. The genes are TRBV2 and TRBJ2-3; D is uncertain. Trimming left V 4 bases short and J 6 bases short, with 8 bases between. This CDR3 has 12 amino acids. Germline assignment: CDR1 SNHLY and CDR2 FYNNEI. CDR3 protein: CASSVGVDTQYF. The CDR3 DNA reads as TGTGCCAGCAGTGTCGGAGTGGATACGCAGTATTTT.

A remark on this clonotype: Just one base apart from a much larger clone, this may be a read error. The chain joins TRBV29-1 to TRBJ2-3; D is possibly TRBD1 (5 bases). The CDR3 is 15 residues long. CDR1 is SQVTM and CDR2 is ANQGSEA in the germline V gene. This CDR3 reads CGVGSGHLSTDTQYF. CDR3 DNA sequence: TGCGGCGTTGGATCCGGACACCTTAGCACAGATACGCAGTATTTT.

This clonotype was seen at least ten times. The chain has TRBV10-3 and TRBJ2-7, with D perhaps TRBD1 (6 bases). Germline V CDR1 and CDR2: ENHRY, SYGVKD. CDR3 size: 12 residues. V was shortened by 6 bases and J by 2 bases, with 8 bases between the two germline ends. The CDR3 nucleotides read TGTGCCATCAGCGGGACAACCTACGAGCAGTACTTC. Amino acids: CAISGTTYEQYF.

This clonotype was counted many times. The chain couples TRBV25-1 to TRBJ2-3; no definite D call. In germline, CDR1 is MGHDK, CDR2 SYGVNS. Trimming removed 2 bases from V and 0 bases from J, with 12 bases in between. The CDR3 consists of 16 residues. The CDR3 region is CASSERPPASTDTQYF. As DNA, the CDR3 is TGTGCCAGCAGTGAAAGACCGCCCGCTAGCACAGATACGCAGTATTTT.

The chain uses TRBV30 and TRBJ2-5; perhaps TRBD1 as D (6 bases). This CDR3 contains 14 residues. Germline V gene data show CDR1 as GTSNPN and CDR2 as SVGIG (reference sequence). V lost 2 bases to trimming and J lost 2 bases, with 12 bases between them. The chain's CDR3 is CAWSRKGGQETQYF. In nucleotides, the CDR3 is TGTGCCTGGAGTCGAAAAGGGGGACAAGAGACCCAGTACTTC.

This clonotype was detected ten times or more. The chain couples TRBV5-1 to TRBJ2-7; unclear D gene. The germline V gene encodes CDR1 SGHRS and CDR2 YFSETQ. Between the trimmed V and J ends, which lost 1 base and 6 bases, there was a span of 11 bases. The CDR3 totals 13 residues. The CDR3, as DNA: TGCGCCAGCAGCTTGAGGGTAGGTGGCGAGCAGTACTTC. Its translation is CASSLRVGGEQYF.

This clonotype has more than one count but fewer than ten. The V gene is TRBV5-1, the J gene TRBJ2-7; 8 positions agree with TRBD2. The CDR3 covers 13 residues. CDR1 and CDR2 from the germline V gene are SGHRS and YFSETQ. Losses at the gene ends were 4 bases for V and 4 bases for J; bases not matched to a gene: 4. This CDR3 reads CASSAGGPYEQYF. The CDR3 DNA reads TGCGCCAGCAGCGCGGGGGGACCATACGAGCAGTACTTC.

This clonotype was detected a few times. The CDR3 loop is CASRGTDYQPQHF. CDR3 sequence (DNA): TGTGCCAGTAGAGGGACAGACTATCAGCCCCAGCATTTT. The chain has TRBV19 and TRBJ1-5; 7 positions agree with TRBD1. The CDR3 consists of 13 residues. V dropped 6 bases and J dropped 5; count of bases not matched to a gene: 4. Germline values: CDR1 LNHDA, CDR2 SQIVND (reference sequence). The complete variable domain, with remaining parts taken from reference TRBV19 and TRBJ1-5, reads DGGITQSPKYLFRKEGQNVTLSCEQNLNHDAMYWYRQDPGQGLRLIYYSQIVNDFQKGDIAEGYSVSREKKESFPLTVTSAQKNPTAFYLCASRGTDYQPQHFGDGTRLSIL.

This clonotype was recorded a few times. The genes are TRBV6-5 and TRBJ2-4, with a possible D match to TRBD1 (7 bases). The CDR3 totals 16 residues. The ends were cut back, 5 bases at V and 0 bases at J, with 14 bases in the middle. Germline CDR1 is MNHEY and CDR2 is SVGAGI. CDR3 in DNA: TGTGCCAGCAGTAACAACAGGGGACTAGCCAAAAACATTCAGTACTTC. Encoded protein: CASSNNRGLAKNIQYF.

This clonotype turned up a few times. The chain couples TRBV5-4 to TRBJ1-6; D is unresolved. Germline V gene lookup returns CDR1 SGHNT and CDR2 YYREEE (reference sequence). The CDR3 spans 15 residues. The V end lost 2 bases, the J end lost 4 bases, and 10 bases lay between the germline ends. In nucleotides, the CDR3 is TGTGCCAGCAGCTTAGGCGGAAAATATAATTCACCCCTCCACTTT. It translates to CASSLGGKYNSPLHF.